This TCR beta chain was captured by sequencing in a study of blood T cells in healthy people across ages. Total RNA, at least 6 micrograms per sample, came from PBMCs. V lost 4 bases to trimming and J lost 10 bases, with 16 bases between them. CDR1 DFQATT and CDR2 SNEGSKA come from the germline V gene (reference sequence). This CDR3 region has 12 residues. A second PCR of 7 to 11 cycles used a sample-barcoded 5' primer and a J-beta primer mix. Via MiXCR, TCRdb re-called the 5' RACE reads, giving one row per CDR3 protein. Of just under 550,000 distinct CDR3 sequences detected, around 24% appear once; the ten largest clones hold just under 9%. These data also featured in a second study, about T cells of mothers and their children.

The rearrangement uses TRBV20-1 and TRBJ2-5; the D gene is possibly TRBD2 (5 bases). The sequence was obtained from a boy aged 5 to 17 in good health. Sequencing was performed on blood. The CDR3 here is CSATPVGVYQYF. CDR3 DNA sequence: TGCAGTGCTACCCCCGTCGGGGTATACCAGTACTTC.